Sequencing of this T cell receptor (beta chain) was carried out in a study of T-cell memory formation after mild COVID-19 (dated by TCRdb to about 2021). Context from the whole study: TCR sequence clusters from the two donors were found to be largely donor specific. Longitudinal TCRalpha and TCRbeta repertoire sequencing tracked T-cell clones expanding and contracting after mild COVID-19 in a couple of donors. The cohort comprised two young, previously healthy adult volunteers, one female and one male.

The sequencer listed for this sample is Illumina NovaSeq 6000. Using 5'RACE with constant-segment primers, TCRalpha and TCRbeta cDNA libraries were constructed, with sample barcodes and unique molecular identifiers added in the process. Trizol reagent was used to extract RNA from every sample. Library amplification was performed in two PCR steps, and a second sample barcode and Illumina TruSeq adapters were introduced in the second step. The libraries were sequenced on an Illumina NovaSeq using 2 x 150 bp paired-end reads. Under the source paper's analysis protocol: Reads were demultiplexed and collapsed into UMI-guided consensus sequences with migec v1.2.7. With mixcr v2.1.11, UMI consensuses were aligned to TRA and TRB V and J templates and assembled into clonotypes. Expanded or contracted clonotypes were those called significant by both edgeR and NoisET, with noise models trained on biological replicates. For edgeR calls, the cutoffs were a false discovery rate-adjusted p below 0.01 and a log2 fold-change threshold of 1. As an exploratory analysis of dynamics, PCA with hierarchical clustering was applied to max-normalized trajectories of the 1000 most abundant clonotypes. Each responding clone was given a CD4 or CD8 phenotype based on the CD4+ and CD8+ repertoires, which had been sequenced separately. In TCRdb, the public reads were trimmed at Q25 with fastp and aligned with MiXCR, with productive beta chains retained. Under each unique CDR3 protein, matching rows form one entry showing the most common genes and DNA. For this entry, the V and J calls and clone size follow TCRdb and not the study's own pipeline. The sample table lists under 550,000 distinct CDR3 sequences, about a sixth of them with a count of one. In total, the top ten clones hold roughly 21% of the sample.

CDR1 and CDR2, per the germline V gene (reference sequence), are DFQATT and SNEGSKA. A distance of 11 bases separates the germline ends of V and J, which lose 5 bases and 9 bases respectively. The CDR3 spans 11 residues, from the cysteine through the phenylalanine. The DNA shown is the 33-base CDR3, in frame from base 1. Broad study findings and their caveats: Some responding clones were detected in pre-infection memory, suggesting pre-existing cross-reactive memory T cells joined the SARS-CoV-2 response. Contracting CD4+ clones appeared mostly in the CM and EM memory subsets, whereas CD8+ clones were enriched in EMRA. Balanced CD4/CD8 phenotypes were observed for clones contracting from day 15 to 85, whereas a bias towards CD4+ was observed for a second wave of clones expanding from day 15 to 37. Only two mild cases were covered by the study, and larger cohorts that include severe cases with pre-infection samples were considered necessary. The second-wave clones that peaked on day 37 were not confirmed to be SARS-CoV-2 specific.

As concerns this clonotype: What antigen it recognizes has not been identified. Base qualities are not at hand, and no much larger clone is one base apart.

Ficoll-Paque density gradient centrifugation was used to isolate PBMCs. This chain is built from TRBV20-1 and TRBJ1-5, with no D gene named confidently. The TCR comes from a man between 18 and 29 years old who had mild COVID-19 (a few samples of this study predate the infection). The sample titles of this study are shuffled in the database, so cell type and time point are left out; the donor was told from shared clones. Sequenced input: PBMCs or a T cell subset sorted from them (not recorded which). The nucleotide sequence is TGCAGTGCTGTTAACCTGGGGCCCCAGCATTTT. This yields the protein CSAVNLGPQHF.